These 20 T cell receptor beta chains originate from one sample sequenced in a study of OX40 agonist ivuxolimab in advanced cancers. Generated by immunoSEQ multiplex PCR, the TCRdb table keeps only in-frame clones and is missing some. Here the sample spans about 27,000 clones, 82% being singletons. The sequencing used CD4+ or CD8+ T cells sorted from blood, collected in a trial of the OX40 agonist ivuxolimab. The receptors derive from an adult with an advanced solid tumor such as melanoma, head and neck, liver or kidney cancer.

The gene calls are TRBV27 and TRBJ2-3; 10 nucleotides line up with TRBD2. Germline assignment: CDR1 MNHEY and CDR2 SMNVEV (reference sequence). The CDR3 consists of 16 residues. J gave up 4 bases and V 0 bases, and 4 bases lay outside the gene matches. The chain's CDR3 is CASSLSTSGRSDTQYF. The CDR3 coding sequence is TGTGCCAGCAGTTTATCGACTAGCGGGCGCTCAGATACGCAGTATTTT.

This clone was observed a few times. V and J are TRBV4-1 and TRBJ2-7; 9 nucleotides align to TRBD1. Germline V gives CDR1 MGHRA, CDR2 YSYEKL. Losses at the gene ends were 1 base for V and 4 bases for J; bases not matched to a gene: 8. This CDR3 spans 16 amino acids. The CDR3: CASSQVEDRGRYEQYF. The CDR3 DNA reads as TGCGCCAGCAGCCAAGTCGAGGACAGGGGCAGGTACGAGCAGTACTTC.

The chain is built from TRBV7-9 and TRBJ2-3; possibly TRBD2 for D (7 bases). In germline, CDR1 is SEHNR, CDR2 FQNEAQ (reference sequence). CDR3 length: 14 residues. The V and J ends lost 5 bases and 7 bases respectively, with 16 bases between them. CDR3 amino acids: CASSPGGLGNTQYF. The CDR3 DNA reads TGTGCCAGCAGCCCCGGGGGGCTCGGGAATACGCAGTATTTT.

The genes are TRBV28 and TRBJ2-7; no clear D. There are 17 residues in the CDR3. Germline V gene lookup returns CDR1 MDHEN and CDR2 SYDVKM. The ends were cut back, 3 bases at V and 0 bases at J, with 18 bases in the middle. The CDR3 DNA sequence: TGTGCCAGCAGTTTCCCTTTAGAAACCAGGAGCTCCTACGAGCAGTACTTC. Protein sequence: CASSFPLETRSSYEQYF.

The chain is built from TRBV11-2 and TRBJ2-4; D perhaps matches TRBD2 (6 bases). V dropped 8 bases and J dropped 3 bases, with 8 bases sitting between them. Germline V gene data show CDR1 as SGHAT and CDR2 as FQNNGV. The CDR3 totals 12 residues. The CDR3 nucleotides are TGTGCCAGCGGCGGGGACAAAAACATTCAGTACTTC. Its protein is CASGGDKNIQYF.

This clone was counted between two and nine times. The chain has TRBV10-3 and TRBJ2-7; the D gene is possibly TRBD2 (6 bases). V was cut by 11 bases and J by 3 bases, with 11 bases left in between. This CDR3 region has 11 residues. Germline loops: CDR1 ENHRY, CDR2 SYGVKD. Here the CDR3 reads CAGGADYEQYF. CDR3 coding DNA: TGTGCCGGCGGGGCGGACTACGAGCAGTACTTC.

This clone came up a few times. J is TRBJ2-7 and V is TRBV9; no clear D gene. V was shortened by 0 bases and J by 2 bases, with 9 bases between the two germline ends. CDR3 size: 14 residues. Looked up from germline, CDR1 is SGDLS and CDR2 is YYNGEE. The CDR3 loop is CASSVGVYPYEQYF. DNA of the CDR3: TGTGCCAGCAGCGTAGGGGTCTACCCCTACGAGCAGTACTTC.

The chain couples TRBV27 to TRBJ1-2, with 7 bases fitting TRBD1. The CDR3 is 14 amino acids. CDR1 is MNHEY, CDR2 SMNVEV, per germline (reference sequence). V shed 0 bases and J 5 bases; nucleotides not matched to a gene: 3. CDR3 sequence reads: CASSLSGTEYGYTF. The CDR3 nucleotides read TGTGCCAGCAGTTTATCCGGGACAGAGTATGGCTACACCTTC.

The chain combines TRBV4-1 with TRBJ2-7; unclear D gene. Trimming pared 3 bases from V and 0 bases from J, leaving 9 bases between. The CDR3 has 14 residues. Germline CDR1 and CDR2: MGHRA and YSYEKL. CDR3 sequence reads: CASSQGSSSYEQYF. In nucleotides, the CDR3 is TGCGCCAGCAGCCAGGGTTCGAGCTCCTACGAGCAGTACTTC.

The rearrangement links TRBV2 to TRBJ2-2; D is perhaps TRBD2 (5 bases). V was shortened by 6 bases and J by 7 bases, with 9 bases between the two germline ends. CDR1 SNHLY and CDR2 FYNNEI come from the germline V gene. There are 12 residues in the CDR3. CDR3 in DNA: TGTGCCAGCAGGACGGCGGGCGGGGAGCTGTTTTTT. Its protein is CASRTAGGELFF.

The chain combines TRBV7-9 with TRBJ2-2; the D call may be TRBD1 or TRBD2 (5 bases each). V was shortened by 4 bases and J by 4 bases, with 19 bases between the two germline ends. The CDR3 contains 17 residues. Germline lookup yields CDR1 SEHNR and CDR2 FQNEAQ (reference sequence). The CDR3 sequence is CASSSPIGARLTGELFF. The CDR3 nucleotides read TGTGCCAGCAGCTCACCGATCGGGGCGCGGCTCACCGGGGAGCTGTTTTTT. Using reference TRBV7-9 and TRBJ2-2 for the parts outside the CDR3, the full variable domain is DTGVSQNPRHKITKRGQNVTFRCDPISEHNRLYWYRQTLGQGPEFLTYFQNEAQLEKSRLLSDRFSAERPKGSFSTLEIQRTEQGDSAMYLCASSSPIGARLTGELFFGEGSRLTVL.

The rearrangement joins TRBV28 to TRBJ2-3; 8 bases agree with TRBD2. The length of the CDR3 is 18 residues. Germline V lookup: CDR1 MDHEN, CDR2 SYDVKM. With V trimmed by 5 bases and J by 3 bases, 16 bases remained unmatched. As DNA, the CDR3 is TGTGCCAGCAGTGCCCAGGTTCGGGCTAGCGGGCGAACAGATACGCAGTATTTT. The encoded protein is CASSAQVRASGRTDTQYF.

The chain couples TRBV5-4 to TRBJ1-4; possibly TRBD1 for D (6 bases). Trimming shortened V by 0 bases and J by 3 bases, and 9 bases separated the two germline ends. Germline CDR1 is SGHNT and CDR2 is YYREEE (reference sequence). The CDR3 covers 15 residues. CDR3 sequence: CASSLETGSNEKLFF. The CDR3 region has the DNA TGTGCCAGCAGCTTGGAAACAGGGTCTAATGAAAAACTGTTTTTT.

The table lists this clone with a count of one. This chain joins TRBV4-1 and TRBJ2-7, with 7 nucleotides matching TRBD1. There are 15 residues in the CDR3. Per the germline V gene, CDR1 is MGHRA and CDR2 is YSYEKL. V lost 0 bases, J lost 3 bases, and 5 bases stayed unmatched. The CDR3 sequence: CASSQERRQGYEQYF. As DNA, the CDR3 is TGCGCCAGCAGCCAAGAACGAAGACAGGGCTACGAGCAGTACTTC.

This clone was detected only a few times. This chain's CDR3 is CASSPTREETQYF. CDR3 nucleotide sequence: TGTGCCAGCAGCCCTACTAGAGAAGAGACCCAGTACTTC. The chain combines TRBV11-2 with TRBJ2-5, with a weak D call TRBD2 (5 bases). This CDR3 spans 13 amino acids. Germline V gene data show CDR1 as SGHAT and CDR2 as FQNNGV. Trimming shortened V by 5 bases and J by 3 bases, and 10 bases separated the two germline ends.

CDR3 bases: TGTGCCTGGAGTGCCGTGATCGGGGCCAATGAGCAGTTCTTC. Encoded protein: CAWSAVIGANEQFF. V and J are TRBV30 and TRBJ2-1; D might be TRBD1 or TRBD2, each matching 5 bases. Germline lookup yields CDR1 GTSNPN and CDR2 SVGIG (reference sequence). The CDR3 sequence is 14 residues long. Deletions cut 1 base from V and 6 bases from J, with 13 bases between.

The chain combines TRBV5-1 with TRBJ1-4, with D uncertain. CDR1 SGHRS and CDR2 YFSETQ come from the germline V gene. CDR3 size: 15 residues. V was trimmed by 0 bases and J by 6 bases, leaving 12 bases between them. CDR3 bases: TGCGCCAGCAGCTTGGAATCAGCCTTTGATGAAAAACTGTTTTTT. Translating it yields CASSLESAFDEKLFF.

The rearrangement joins TRBV28 to TRBJ1-1, with D possibly matching TRBD1 (5 bases). The V and J ends lost 3 bases and 0 bases respectively, with 11 bases between them. This CDR3 is built from 15 residues. Germline CDR1 reads MDHEN; CDR2 reads SYDVKM. This CDR3 is CASSLWDAMNTEAFF. In nucleotides, the CDR3 is TGTGCCAGCAGTTTGTGGGACGCAATGAACACTGAAGCTTTCTTT.

The rearrangement uses TRBV19 and TRBJ1-2; 9 bases map to TRBD1. CDR3 length: 15 residues. V gave up 2 bases and J gave up 6 bases; unmatched junction bases: 7. Per germline, CDR1 LNHDA and CDR2 SQIVND (reference sequence). The DNA for the CDR3 is TGTGCCAGTAGTATAAGGGACAGGGAAGTTGATGGCTACACCTTC. This sequence encodes CASSIRDREVDGYTF.

The rearrangement joins TRBV9 to TRBJ2-1, with D unclear. Germline CDR1 reads SGDLS; CDR2 reads YYNGEE. The CDR3 length is 17 residues. The V gene lost 0 bases and the J gene lost 2 bases, with 15 bases spanning the gap. The CDR3 spells CASSVDPHSITYNEQFF. The CDR3 DNA follows: TGTGCCAGCAGCGTAGACCCCCATTCAATAACCTACAATGAGCAGTTCTTC.